This T cell receptor (beta chain) stems from a study of a mutant IDH1 vaccine in newly diagnosed glioma. Time point of the sample: week 11, during vaccination. Doses consisted of 300 ug of mutant IDH1 20-mer peptide each, paired with topical imiquimod. Sequencing was performed with immunoSEQ multiplex PCR; in TCRdb, only in-frame clones are kept and a portion is missing. The sample yields around 62,000 clones, 75% to 90% seen once. As regards this clone: Its antigen is not identified.

In germline, CDR1 is SGHAT, CDR2 FQNNGV. CDR3 size: 14 residues. Losses at the gene ends were 4 bases for V and 6 bases for J; bases not matched to a gene: 5. The sample in question was PBMCs, obtained from a glioma patient whose treatment included an IDH1 peptide vaccine. This receptor was obtained from a man in his forties with glioma. The chain is built from TRBV11-2 and TRBJ2-2; 7 nucleotides match TRBD1. The CDR3 sequence is CASSWDRGPGELFF. The CDR3 bases are TGTGCCAGCAGCTGGGACAGAGGGCCCGGGGAGCTGTTTTTT.